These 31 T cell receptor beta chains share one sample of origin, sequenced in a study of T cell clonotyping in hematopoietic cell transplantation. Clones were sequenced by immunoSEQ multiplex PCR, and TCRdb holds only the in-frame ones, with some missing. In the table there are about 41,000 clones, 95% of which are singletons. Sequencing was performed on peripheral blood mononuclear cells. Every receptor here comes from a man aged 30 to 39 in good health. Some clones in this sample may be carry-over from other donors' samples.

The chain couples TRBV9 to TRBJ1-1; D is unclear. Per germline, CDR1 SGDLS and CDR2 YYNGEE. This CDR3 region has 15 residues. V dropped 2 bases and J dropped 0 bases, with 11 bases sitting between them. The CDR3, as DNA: TGTGCCAGCAGCGTCCGCGCGGGGTTGAACACTGAAGCTTTCTTT. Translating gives CASSVRAGLNTEAFF.

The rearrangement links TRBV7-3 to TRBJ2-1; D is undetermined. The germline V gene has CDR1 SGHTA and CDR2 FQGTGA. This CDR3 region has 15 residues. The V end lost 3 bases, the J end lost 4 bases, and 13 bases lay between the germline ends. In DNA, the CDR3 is TGTGCCAGCAGCTTCCAGCCCACCTTTTACAATGAGCAGTTCTTC. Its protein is CASSFQPTFYNEQFF.

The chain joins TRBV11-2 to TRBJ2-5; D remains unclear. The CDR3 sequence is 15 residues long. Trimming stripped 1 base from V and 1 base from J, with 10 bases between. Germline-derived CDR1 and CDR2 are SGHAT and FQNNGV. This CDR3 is CASSLAAQLQETQYF. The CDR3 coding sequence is TGTGCCAGCAGCTTAGCCGCACAGCTCCAAGAGACCCAGTACTTC.

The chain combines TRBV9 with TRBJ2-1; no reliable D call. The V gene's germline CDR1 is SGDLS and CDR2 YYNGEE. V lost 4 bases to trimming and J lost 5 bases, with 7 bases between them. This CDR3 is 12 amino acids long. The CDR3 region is CASSYLDNEQFF. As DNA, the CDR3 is TGTGCCAGCAGCTACCTGGACAATGAGCAGTTCTTC.

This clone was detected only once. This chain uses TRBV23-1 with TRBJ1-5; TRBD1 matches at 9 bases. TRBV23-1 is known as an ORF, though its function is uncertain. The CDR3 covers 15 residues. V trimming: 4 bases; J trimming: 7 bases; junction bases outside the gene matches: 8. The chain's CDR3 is CASSLRTGEKQPQHF. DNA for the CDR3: TGCGCCAGCAGTCTAAGGACAGGGGAGAAACAGCCCCAGCATTTT.

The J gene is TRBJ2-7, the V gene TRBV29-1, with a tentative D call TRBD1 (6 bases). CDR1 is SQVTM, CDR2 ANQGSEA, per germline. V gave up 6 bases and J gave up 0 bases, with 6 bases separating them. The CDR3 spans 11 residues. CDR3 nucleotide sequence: TGCAGCGTCAGGGGCTCCTACGAGCAGTACTTC. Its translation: CSVRGSYEQYF.

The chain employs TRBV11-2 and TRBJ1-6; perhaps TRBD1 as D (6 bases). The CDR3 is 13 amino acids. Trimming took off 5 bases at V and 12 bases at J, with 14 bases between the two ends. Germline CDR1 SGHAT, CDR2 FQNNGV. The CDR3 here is CASSLGDKRPLHF. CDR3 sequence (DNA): TGTGCCAGCAGCCTCGGGGACAAACGACCCCTCCACTTT.

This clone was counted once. Here the CDR3 reads CASSQAGTSGGAYTQYF. CDR3 DNA sequence: TGTGCCAGCAGCCAGGCCGGGACTAGCGGGGGGGCATATACGCAGTATTTT. V is TRBV4-2 and J is TRBJ2-3, with 16 bases aligning to TRBD2. The germline V gene encodes CDR1 LGHNA and CDR2 YNFKEQ. The CDR3 covers 17 residues. After removal of 3 bases from V and 7 bases from J, the junction contained 7 bases not matched to a gene.

The CDR3 is CASSMIGKVPGELFF. The CDR3 coding sequence is TGTGCCAGTAGTATGATAGGGAAAGTCCCCGGGGAGCTGTTTTTT. The V gene is TRBV19, the J gene TRBJ2-2; no clear D. V was cut by 3 bases and J by 6 bases, with 14 bases left in between. Germline V gene data show CDR1 as LNHDA and CDR2 as SQIVND (reference sequence). The CDR3 sequence is 15 residues long.

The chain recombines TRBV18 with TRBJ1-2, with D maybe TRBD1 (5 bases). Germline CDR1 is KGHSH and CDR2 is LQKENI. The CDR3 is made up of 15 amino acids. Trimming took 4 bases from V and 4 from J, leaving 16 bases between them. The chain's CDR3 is CASSLSGTDIYGYTF. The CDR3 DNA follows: TGTGCCAGCTCACTCTCAGGGACGGATATCTATGGCTACACCTTC.

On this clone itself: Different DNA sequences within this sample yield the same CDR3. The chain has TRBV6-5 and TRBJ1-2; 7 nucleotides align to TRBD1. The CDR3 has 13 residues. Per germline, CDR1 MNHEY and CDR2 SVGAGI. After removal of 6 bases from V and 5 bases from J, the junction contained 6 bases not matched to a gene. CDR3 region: CASRSGGVYGYTF. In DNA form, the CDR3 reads TGTGCCAGCAGATCAGGGGGGGTATATGGCTACACCTTC.

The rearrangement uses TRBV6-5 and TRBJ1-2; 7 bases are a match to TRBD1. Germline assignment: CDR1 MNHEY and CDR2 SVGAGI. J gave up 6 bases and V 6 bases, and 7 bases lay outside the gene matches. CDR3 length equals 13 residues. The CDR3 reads CASSQTDRNGYTF. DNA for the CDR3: TGTGCCAGCAGCCAGACGGACAGGAATGGCTACACCTTC.

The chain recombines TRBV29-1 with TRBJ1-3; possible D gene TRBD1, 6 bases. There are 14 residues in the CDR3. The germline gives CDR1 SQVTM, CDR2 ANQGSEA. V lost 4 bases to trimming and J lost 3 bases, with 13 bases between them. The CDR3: CSVAQQGVGNTIYF. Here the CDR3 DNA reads TGCAGCGTTGCCCAACAGGGAGTTGGAAACACCATATATTTT.

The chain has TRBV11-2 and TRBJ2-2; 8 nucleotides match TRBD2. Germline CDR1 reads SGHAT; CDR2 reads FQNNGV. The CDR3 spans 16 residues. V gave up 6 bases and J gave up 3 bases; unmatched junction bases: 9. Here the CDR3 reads CASREGAGGYTGELFF. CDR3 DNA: TGTGCCAGCAGGGAGGGCGCGGGGGGATACACCGGGGAGCTGTTTTTT.

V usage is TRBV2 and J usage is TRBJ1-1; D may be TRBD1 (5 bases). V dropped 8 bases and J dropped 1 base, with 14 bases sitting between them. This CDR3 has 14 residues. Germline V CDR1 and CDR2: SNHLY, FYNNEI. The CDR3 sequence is CASSRLTENTEAFF. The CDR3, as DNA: TGTGCCAGCTCCAGATTGACAGAGAACACTGAAGCTTTCTTT.

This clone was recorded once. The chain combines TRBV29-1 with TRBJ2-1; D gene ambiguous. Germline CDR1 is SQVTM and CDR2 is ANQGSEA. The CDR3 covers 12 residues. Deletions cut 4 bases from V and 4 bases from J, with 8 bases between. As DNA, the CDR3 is TGCAGCGTTGGGGCAGGATACAATGAGCAGTTCTTC. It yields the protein CSVGAGYNEQFF.

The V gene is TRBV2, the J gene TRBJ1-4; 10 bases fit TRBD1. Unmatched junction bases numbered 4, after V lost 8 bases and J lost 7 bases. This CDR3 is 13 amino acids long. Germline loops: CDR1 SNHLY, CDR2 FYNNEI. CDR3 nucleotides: TGTGCCAGCGCCGGGACAGGGGTTGAAAAACTGTTTTTT. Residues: CASAGTGVEKLFF.

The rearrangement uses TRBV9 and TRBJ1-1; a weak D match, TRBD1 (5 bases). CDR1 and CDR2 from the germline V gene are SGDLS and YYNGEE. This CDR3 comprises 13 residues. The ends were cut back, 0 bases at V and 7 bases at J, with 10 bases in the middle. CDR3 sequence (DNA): TGTGCCAGCAGCGTAGTGACAGCAGATGAAGCTTTCTTT. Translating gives CASSVVTADEAFF.

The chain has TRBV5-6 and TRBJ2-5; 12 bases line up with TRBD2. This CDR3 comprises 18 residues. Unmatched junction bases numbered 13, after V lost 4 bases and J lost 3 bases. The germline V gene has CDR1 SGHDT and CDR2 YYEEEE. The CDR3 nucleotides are TGTGCCAGCAGCCCCGGGCTAGCGGGGGGGCCGATGGAAGAGACCCAGTACTTC. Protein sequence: CASSPGLAGGPMEETQYF.

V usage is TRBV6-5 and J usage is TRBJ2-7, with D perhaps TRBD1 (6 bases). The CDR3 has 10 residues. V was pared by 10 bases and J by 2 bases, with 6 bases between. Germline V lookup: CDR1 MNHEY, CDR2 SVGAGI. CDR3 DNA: TGTGCCACAGGGGCCTACGAGCAGTACTTC. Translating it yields CATGAYEQYF.

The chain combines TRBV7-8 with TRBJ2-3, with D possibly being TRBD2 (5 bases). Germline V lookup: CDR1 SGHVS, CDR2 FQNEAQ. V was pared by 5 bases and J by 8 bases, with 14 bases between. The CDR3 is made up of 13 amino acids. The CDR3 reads CASSAGVSGTQYF. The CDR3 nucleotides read TGTGCCAGCAGCGCCGGGGTTTCAGGTACGCAGTATTTT.

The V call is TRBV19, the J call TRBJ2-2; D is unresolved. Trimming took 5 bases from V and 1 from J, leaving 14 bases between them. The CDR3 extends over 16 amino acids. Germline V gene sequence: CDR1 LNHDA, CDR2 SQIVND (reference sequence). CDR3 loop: CASSPGRRGNTGELFF. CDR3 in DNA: TGTGCCAGTAGTCCTGGACGACGAGGGAACACCGGGGAGCTGTTTTTT.

CDR3 DNA: TGTGCCAGCAGCGCCCTCGTAGCGGCTGTCATTGGTGAGCAGTTCTTC. Amino acids: CASSALVAAVIGEQFF. The chain carries TRBV9 and TRBJ2-1; D is perhaps TRBD2 (6 bases). This CDR3 comprises 16 residues. V was shortened by 3 bases and J by 9 bases, with 22 bases between the two germline ends. Germline V gives CDR1 SGDLS, CDR2 YYNGEE.

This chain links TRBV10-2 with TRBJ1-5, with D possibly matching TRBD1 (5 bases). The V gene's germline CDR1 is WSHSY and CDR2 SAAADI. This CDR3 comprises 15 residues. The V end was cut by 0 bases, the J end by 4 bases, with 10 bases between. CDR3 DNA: TGCGCCAGCAGTGAGTCCAGGGCCCCTAATCAGCCCCAGCATTTT. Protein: CASSESRAPNQPQHF.

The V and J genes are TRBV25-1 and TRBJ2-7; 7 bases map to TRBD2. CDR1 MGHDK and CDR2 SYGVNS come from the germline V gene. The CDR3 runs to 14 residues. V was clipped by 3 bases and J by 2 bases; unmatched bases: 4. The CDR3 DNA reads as TGTGCCAGCAGTGATGGGGGGGACCCCTACGAGCAGTACTTC. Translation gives CASSDGGDPYEQYF.

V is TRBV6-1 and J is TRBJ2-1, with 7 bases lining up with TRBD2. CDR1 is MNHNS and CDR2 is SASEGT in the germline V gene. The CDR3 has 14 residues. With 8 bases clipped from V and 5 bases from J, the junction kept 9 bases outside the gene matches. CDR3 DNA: TGTGCCAGCGCCTTGCTAGCGGACCACAATGAGCAGTTCTTC. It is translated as CASALLADHNEQFF.

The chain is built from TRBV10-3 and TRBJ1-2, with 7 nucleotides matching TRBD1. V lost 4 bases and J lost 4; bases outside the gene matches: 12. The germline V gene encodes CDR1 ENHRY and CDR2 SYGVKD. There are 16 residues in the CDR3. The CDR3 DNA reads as TGTGCCATCAGTGGTACAGGGGACAAAGGGATCTATGGCTACACCTTC. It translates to CAISGTGDKGIYGYTF.

The CDR3 coding sequence is TGTGCCAGCAGCCCGACTAGCGGGAGGGCCGCAGAGACCCAGTACTTC. Its protein product is CASSPTSGRAAETQYF. The J gene is TRBJ2-5, the V gene TRBV5-4; 14 bases map to TRBD2. J was trimmed by 4 bases and V by 4 bases; bases with no gene match: 6. CDR1 is SGHNT, CDR2 YYREEE, per germline (reference sequence). The CDR3 totals 16 residues.

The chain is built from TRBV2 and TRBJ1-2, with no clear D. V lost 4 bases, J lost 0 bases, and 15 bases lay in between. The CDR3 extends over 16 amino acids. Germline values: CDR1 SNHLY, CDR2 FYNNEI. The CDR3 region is CASSGSPPGPNYGYTF. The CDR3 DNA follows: TGTGCCAGCAGTGGTAGTCCCCCGGGTCCTAACTATGGCTACACCTTC.

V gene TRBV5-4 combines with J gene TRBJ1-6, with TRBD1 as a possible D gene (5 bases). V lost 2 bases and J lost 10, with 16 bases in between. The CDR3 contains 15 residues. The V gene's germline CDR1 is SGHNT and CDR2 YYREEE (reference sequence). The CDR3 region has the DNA TGTGCCAGCAGCTTTTGGGGACGCCCGGTCTCACCCCTCCACTTT. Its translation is CASSFWGRPVSPLHF.

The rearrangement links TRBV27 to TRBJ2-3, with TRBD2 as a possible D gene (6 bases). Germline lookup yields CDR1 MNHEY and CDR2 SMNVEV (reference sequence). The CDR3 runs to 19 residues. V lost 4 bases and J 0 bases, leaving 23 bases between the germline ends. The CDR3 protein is CASSSWLLGGTLSTDTQYF. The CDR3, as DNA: TGTGCCAGCAGTTCTTGGCTTCTTGGGGGGACCCTAAGCACAGATACGCAGTATTTT.